Below, 15 T cell receptor beta chains from the same sample are listed, as sequenced in a study of blood T cell repertoires in COVID-19. TCRdb's copy holds only in-frame clones and misses some; the assay was immunoSEQ multiplex PCR. The data contain fewer than 200,000 clones, about 93% of them singletons. Sequencing was performed on peripheral blood. The receptors stem from a man aged 45-65 years with acute or convalescent COVID-19.

The rearrangement joins TRBV7-2 to TRBJ1-4; 8 nucleotides align to TRBD1. The ends lost 6 bases at V and 5 bases at J; junction bases unmatched: 2. The germline CDR1 and CDR2 sequences are SGHTA and FQGNSA. The CDR3 sequence is 13 residues long. Here the CDR3 DNA reads TGTGCCAGCAGACGGACAGGGAATGAAAAACTGTTTTTT. Translating it yields CASRRTGNEKLFF.

The V and J genes are TRBV4-1 and TRBJ1-5, with D possibly matching TRBD1 (5 bases). Trimming took off 0 bases at V and 4 bases at J, with 10 bases between the two ends. CDR3 size: 15 residues. Germline V CDR1 and CDR2: MGHRA, YSYEKL. CDR3: CASSQDLTVNQPQHF. CDR3 DNA: TGCGCCAGCAGCCAAGATCTGACAGTTAATCAGCCCCAGCATTTT.

The chain carries TRBV6-5 and TRBJ2-3; maybe TRBD1 (6 bases). The V end was cut by 5 bases, the J end by 5 bases, with 14 bases between. CDR3 length: 14 residues. Per germline, CDR1 MNHEY and CDR2 SVGAGI. As DNA, the CDR3 is TGTGCCAGCAGTACGCAGGGGTTCGGAGATACGCAGTATTTT. It yields the protein CASSTQGFGDTQYF.

The chain carries TRBV6-5 and TRBJ1-5; the D is unclear. The CDR3 loop spans 15 amino acids. V was pared by 1 base and J by 0 bases, with 7 bases between. Germline CDR1 MNHEY, CDR2 SVGAGI. The CDR3 here is CASSYLRDSNQPQHF. The CDR3 DNA is TGTGCCAGCAGTTACTTGAGAGATAGCAATCAGCCCCAGCATTTT.

This clone was counted a single time. The CDR3 region is CASSQDGISGNTIYF. The CDR3 nucleotides read TGTGCCAGCAGCCAGGACGGGATCTCTGGAAACACCATATATTTT. J is TRBJ1-3 and V is TRBV7-2; no definite D call. The germline V and J ends were trimmed by 5 bases and 0 bases, with 11 bases remaining between them. Germline V gene data show CDR1 as SGHTA and CDR2 as FQGNSA. This CDR3 spans 15 amino acids.

The chain links TRBV18 to TRBJ1-5; D gene unclear. Germline V gene lookup returns CDR1 KGHSH and CDR2 LQKENI. The CDR3 length is 14 residues. The ends were cut back, 4 bases at V and 1 base at J, with 8 bases in the middle. The CDR3 sequence is CASSLEDSNQPQHF. As DNA, the CDR3 is TGTGCCAGCTCACTGGAGGACAGCAATCAGCCCCAGCATTTT.

The rearrangement links TRBV7-9 to TRBJ1-2; TRBD1 is a possible D gene (5 bases). Germline lookup yields CDR1 SEHNR and CDR2 FQNEAQ (reference sequence). The CDR3 extends over 12 amino acids. V shed 1 base and J shed 6 bases, with 6 bases lying between them. CDR3 residues: CASSLGRDGYTF. In nucleotides, the CDR3 is TGTGCCAGCAGCTTAGGCAGGGATGGCTACACCTTC.

This chain links TRBV28 with TRBJ1-3; 8 bases agree with TRBD1. This CDR3 is built from 15 residues. The germline V gene encodes CDR1 MDHEN and CDR2 SYDVKM. After removal of 6 bases from V and 3 bases from J, the junction contained 7 bases not matched to a gene. The CDR3 region is CASSLDREVGNTIYF. The CDR3 coding sequence is TGTGCCAGCAGCCTGGACAGGGAGGTTGGAAACACCATATATTTT.

This chain connects TRBV30 to TRBJ2-2; D may be TRBD1 (6 bases). The germline V gene has CDR1 GTSNPN and CDR2 SVGIG (reference sequence). The CDR3 has 12 amino acids. V lost 0 bases and J lost 8, with 7 bases in between. The CDR3 DNA follows: TGTGCCTGGAGTGTACAGGGTGGGGAGCTGTTTTTT. Residues: CAWSVQGGELFF.

This clone showed up just a few times. The chain has TRBV7-9 and TRBJ2-5, with TRBD2 identical over 13 bases. The ends lost 5 bases at V and 4 bases at J; junction bases unmatched: 7. Germline V gives CDR1 SEHNR, CDR2 FQNEAQ (reference sequence). CDR3 length: 16 residues. For the CDR3, the DNA is TGTGCCAGCAGCAGGTGGGGACTAGCGGGAATAGAGACCCAGTACTTC. Its protein is CASSRWGLAGIETQYF.

This clone showed up just a few times. V usage is TRBV4-2 and J usage is TRBJ2-6; 9 bases align to TRBD1. This CDR3 spans 16 amino acids. Per the germline V gene, CDR1 is LGHNA and CDR2 is YNFKEQ. Germline trimming cut 0 bases from V and 7 bases from J; bases unmatched to any gene: 4. The DNA of the CDR3 is TGTGCCAGCAGCCAAGAGGGGACAGGGTATGCCAACGTCCTGACTTTC. Translation: CASSQEGTGYANVLTF.

The J gene is TRBJ2-2, the V gene TRBV10-2; 9 nucleotides agree with TRBD1. The CDR3 is 14 amino acids. Per germline, CDR1 WSHSY and CDR2 SAAADI. The V segment lost 6 bases and the J segment 7 bases; nucleotides outside the gene matches: 6. The chain's CDR3 is CASRDRGRGGELFF. CDR3 DNA: TGCGCCAGCAGGGACAGGGGAAGGGGCGGGGAGCTGTTTTTT.

The chain is built from TRBV2 and TRBJ2-1; D unclear. Trimming took 11 bases from V and 4 from J, leaving 9 bases between them. Looked up from germline, CDR1 is SNHLY and CDR2 is FYNNEI. The CDR3 consists of 11 residues. CDR3 bases: TGTGCCGGAGCCCAATACAATGAGCAGTTCTTC. Its translation is CAGAQYNEQFF. The variable domain in full, completed from reference TRBV2 and TRBJ2-1, reads EPEVTQTPSHQVTQMGQEVILRCVPISNHLYFYWYRQILGQKVEFLVSFYNNEISEKSEIFDDQFSVERPDGSNFTLKIRSTKLEDSAMYFCAGAQYNEQFFGPGTRLTVL.

V gene TRBV19 combines with J gene TRBJ2-7; tentative D call: TRBD2 (7 bases). The CDR3 is 19 amino acids. From germline, CDR1 is LNHDA and CDR2 SQIVND (reference sequence). Trimming removed 6 bases from V and 0 bases from J, with 27 bases in between. The CDR3 bases are TGTGCCAGTAGCCAAGAAATAAGCGGGGCCAGGGGAGGCTCCTACGAGCAGTACTTC. Protein sequence: CASSQEISGARGGSYEQYF. Supplemented by reference TRBV19 and TRBJ2-7, the full variable domain reads DGGITQSPKYLFRKEGQNVTLSCEQNLNHDAMYWYRQDPGQGLRLIYYSQIVNDFQKGDIAEGYSVSREKKESFPLTVTSAQKNPTAFYLCASSQEISGARGGSYEQYFGPGTRLTVT.

The V call is TRBV7-9, the J call TRBJ1-2, with 7 bases matching TRBD1. CDR1 is SEHNR, CDR2 FQNEAQ, per germline (reference sequence). This CDR3 contains 16 residues. V dropped 5 bases and J dropped 5; count of bases not matched to a gene: 14. The CDR3: CASSTSGTEAWYGYTF. CDR3 DNA sequence: TGTGCCAGCAGCACCTCCGGGACAGAGGCCTGGTATGGCTACACCTTC.